These 9 T cell receptor beta chains share one sample of origin, sequenced in a study of identical twins. TCRdb re-called the 5' RACE reads with MiXCR, one entry per CDR3 protein. The table shows hundreds of thousands of distinct CDR3 sequences, with roughly 6% occurring only once. Material: naive T cells sorted from blood. These receptors originate from a young man in good health.

This clonotype was seen a handful of times. The genes are TRBV28 and TRBJ2-7, with a weak D call TRBD1 (6 bases). Per germline, CDR1 MDHEN and CDR2 SYDVKM. The CDR3 is 18 residues long. Trimming took 5 bases from V and 3 from J, leaving 26 bases between them. The CDR3 region is CASSPRGRTGKIIYEQYF. The CDR3, as DNA: TGTGCCAGCAGTCCACGGGGCCGAACAGGGAAGATCATCTACGAGCAGTACTTC.

The chain employs TRBV19 and TRBJ1-2, with TRBD1 matching 7 bases. Germline V gene sequence: CDR1 LNHDA, CDR2 SQIVND (reference sequence). The V and J ends lost 4 bases and 7 bases, in that order; junction bases with no gene match: 6. This CDR3 has 13 amino acids. CDR3 nucleotide sequence: TGTGCCAGTAGTACCCCGTACAGGGGTGGCTACACCTTC. This codes for CASSTPYRGGYTF.

The chain couples TRBV27 to TRBJ2-3; no clear D gene. Germline V lookup: CDR1 MNHEY, CDR2 SMNVEV (reference sequence). V lost 5 bases, J lost 6 bases, and 15 bases lay in between. This CDR3 is built from 14 residues. The CDR3 DNA is TGTGCCAGCAGTCCTCTTAATATCGGGGATACGCAGTATTTT. Protein: CASSPLNIGDTQYF.

The V and J genes are TRBV21-1 and TRBJ2-7; the DNA was not used to check the table's D call, TRBD1. TRBV21-1 is termed a pseudogene. The CDR3 has 16 amino acids. The CDR3 DNA reads TGTGCCAGCAGCATATCGACAGGGACGAGCTCCTACGAGCAGTACGTC. The encoded protein is CASSISTGTSSYEQYV.

The V call is TRBV5-1, the J call TRBJ2-1; D gene unclear. Germline assignment: CDR1 SGHRS and CDR2 YFSETQ. The length of the CDR3 is 13 residues. Deletions cut 0 bases from V and 7 bases from J, with 8 bases between. CDR3 DNA sequence: TGCGCCAGCAGCTTGGTACTTACAAATGAGCAGTTCTTC. Translating gives CASSLVLTNEQFF.

The chain employs TRBV10-3 and TRBJ1-3; unclear D gene. The CDR3 sequence is 15 residues long. Germline V gives CDR1 ENHRY, CDR2 SYGVKD. Trimming cost V 7 bases and J 0 bases, with 13 bases left between them. CDR3 residues: CAITDGASSGNTIYF. Here the CDR3 DNA reads TGTGCCATCACGGATGGAGCGAGCTCTGGAAACACCATATATTTT.

This clonotype appeared many times. The chain couples TRBV29-1 to TRBJ2-7; the D gene could be TRBD1 or TRBD2 (5 bases each). The CDR3 covers 12 residues. Between the trimmed V and J ends, which lost 4 bases and 2 bases, there was a span of 9 bases. Germline V gene sequence: CDR1 SQVTM, CDR2 ANQGSEA. The CDR3 region is CSVAMGPYEQYF. CDR3 coding DNA: TGCAGCGTTGCGATGGGACCCTACGAGCAGTACTTC.

This clonotype was seen repeatedly, ten times or more. V is TRBV20-1 and J is TRBJ2-3; D perhaps matches TRBD2 (5 bases). This CDR3 has 13 amino acids. CDR1 and CDR2 from the germline V gene are DFQATT and SNEGSKA (reference sequence). The V and J ends lost 6 bases and 6 bases respectively, with 16 bases between them. This CDR3 reads CSAREGTGDTQYF. The CDR3, as DNA: TGCAGTGCCCGTGAGGGCACCGGGGATACGCAGTATTTT.

This clonotype was seen at least ten times. This chain connects TRBV29-1 to TRBJ1-1, with D possibly being TRBD1 (6 bases). The CDR3 runs to 13 residues. Trimming took off 3 bases at V and 6 bases at J, with 14 bases between the two ends. Per the germline V gene, CDR1 is SQVTM and CDR2 is ANQGSEA. The CDR3 loop is CSVERRQVPEAFF. The DNA for the CDR3 is TGCAGCGTTGAGCGAAGACAGGTCCCTGAAGCTTTCTTT.